This T cell receptor (beta chain) was captured in a study of long-term antiretroviral therapy in people with HIV. Running of the v3.0 immunoSEQ assay took place at survey level. The method was immunoSEQ multiplex PCR; TCRdb's version includes in-frame clones alone and lacks a portion of them. This sample yields 15,000 to 20,000 clones, of which 91% are seen a single time; around 9.3% belongs to the top ten. J gave up 3 bases and V 3 bases, and 7 bases lay outside the gene matches. CDR1 MGHDK and CDR2 SYGVNS come from the germline V gene. This CDR3 spans 15 amino acids. The rearrangement uses TRBV25-1 and TRBJ2-7; 8 bases line up with TRBD1. The sequences come from unsorted PBMCs, collected 0.3 years after starting antiretroviral therapy. The sequence derives from a man in his sixties with HIV. CDR3 region: CASSDWGQAYYEQYF. The CDR3 nucleotides read TGTGCCAGCAGTGATTGGGGACAGGCGTACTACGAGCAGTACTTC.